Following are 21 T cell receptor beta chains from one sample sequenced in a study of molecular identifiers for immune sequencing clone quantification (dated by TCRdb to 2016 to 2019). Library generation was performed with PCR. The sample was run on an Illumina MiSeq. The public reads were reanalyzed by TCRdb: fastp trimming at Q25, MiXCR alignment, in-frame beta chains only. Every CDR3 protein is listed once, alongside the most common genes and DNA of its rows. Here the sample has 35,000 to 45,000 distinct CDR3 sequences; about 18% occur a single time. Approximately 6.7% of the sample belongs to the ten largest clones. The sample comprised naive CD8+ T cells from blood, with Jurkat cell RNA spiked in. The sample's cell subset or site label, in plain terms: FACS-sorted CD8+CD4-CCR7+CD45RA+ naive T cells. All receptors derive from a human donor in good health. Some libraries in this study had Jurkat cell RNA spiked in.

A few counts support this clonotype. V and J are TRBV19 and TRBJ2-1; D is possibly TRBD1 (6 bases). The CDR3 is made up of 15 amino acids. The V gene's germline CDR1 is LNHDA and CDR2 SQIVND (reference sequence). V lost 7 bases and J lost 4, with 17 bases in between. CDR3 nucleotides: TGTGCCAGTAAAAGCCGGGACACCGGTTACAATGAGCAGTTCTTC. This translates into CASKSRDTGYNEQFF.

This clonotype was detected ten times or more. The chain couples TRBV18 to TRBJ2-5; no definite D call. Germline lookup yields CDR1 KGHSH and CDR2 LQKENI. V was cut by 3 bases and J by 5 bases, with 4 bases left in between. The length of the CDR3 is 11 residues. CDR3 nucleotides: TGTGCCAGCTCACCTGGTGAGACCCAGTACTTC. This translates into CASSPGETQYF.

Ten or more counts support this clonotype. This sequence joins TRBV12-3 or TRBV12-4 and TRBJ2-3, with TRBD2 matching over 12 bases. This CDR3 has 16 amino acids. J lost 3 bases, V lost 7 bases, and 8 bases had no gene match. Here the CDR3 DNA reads TGTGCCAGCATCACTCAAGGACTAGCGGGAACAGATACGCAGTATTTT. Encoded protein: CASITQGLAGTDTQYF.

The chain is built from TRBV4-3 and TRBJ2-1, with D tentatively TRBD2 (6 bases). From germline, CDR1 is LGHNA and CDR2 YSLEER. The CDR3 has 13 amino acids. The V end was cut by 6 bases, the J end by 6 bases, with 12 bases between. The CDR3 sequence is CASSFKLANEQFF. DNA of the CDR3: TGCGCCAGCAGTTTCAAACTAGCCAATGAGCAGTTCTTC.

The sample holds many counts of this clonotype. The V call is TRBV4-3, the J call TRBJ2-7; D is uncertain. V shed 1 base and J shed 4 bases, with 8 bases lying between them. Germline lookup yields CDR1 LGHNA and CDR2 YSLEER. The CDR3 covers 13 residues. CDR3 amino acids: CASSQGVRYEQYF. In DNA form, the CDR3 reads TGCGCCAGCAGCCAAGGTGTGAGGTACGAGCAGTACTTC.

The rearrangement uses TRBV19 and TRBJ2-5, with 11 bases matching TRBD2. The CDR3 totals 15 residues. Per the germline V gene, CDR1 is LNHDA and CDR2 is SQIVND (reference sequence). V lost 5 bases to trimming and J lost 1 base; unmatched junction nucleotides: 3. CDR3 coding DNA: TGTGCCAGTAGTTTAGCGGGAGGGAGCCAAGAGACCCAGTACTTC. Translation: CASSLAGGSQETQYF.

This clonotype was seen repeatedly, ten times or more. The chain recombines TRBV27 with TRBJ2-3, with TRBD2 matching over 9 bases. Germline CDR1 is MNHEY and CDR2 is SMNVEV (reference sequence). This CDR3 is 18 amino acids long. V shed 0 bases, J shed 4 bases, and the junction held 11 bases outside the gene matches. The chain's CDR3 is CASSLSLAGVSRADTQYF. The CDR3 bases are TGTGCCAGCAGTTTATCACTAGCGGGCGTCTCACGGGCAGATACGCAGTATTTT.

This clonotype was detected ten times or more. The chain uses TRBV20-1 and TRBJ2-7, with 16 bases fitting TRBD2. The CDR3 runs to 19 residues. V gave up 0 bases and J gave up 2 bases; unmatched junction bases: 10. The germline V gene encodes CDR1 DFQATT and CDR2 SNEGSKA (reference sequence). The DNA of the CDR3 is TGCAGTGCTAGAGATCTCCGGGGGACTAGCGGGAGGGCTACCTACGAGCAGTACTTC. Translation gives CSARDLRGTSGRATYEQYF.

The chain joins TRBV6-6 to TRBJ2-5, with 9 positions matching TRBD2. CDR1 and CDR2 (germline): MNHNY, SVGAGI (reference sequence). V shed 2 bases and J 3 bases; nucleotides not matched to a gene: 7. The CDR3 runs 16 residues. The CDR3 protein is CASSYHGLAPEETQYF. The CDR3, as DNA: TGTGCCAGCAGTTACCACGGACTAGCGCCCGAAGAGACCCAGTACTTC.

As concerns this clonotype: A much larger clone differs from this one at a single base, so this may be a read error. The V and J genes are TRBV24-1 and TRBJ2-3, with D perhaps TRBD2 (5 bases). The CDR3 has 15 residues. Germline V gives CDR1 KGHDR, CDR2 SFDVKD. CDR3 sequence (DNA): TGTGCCACCTGTGATTTGGACTTCGGCCCCGATACGCAGTATTTT. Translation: CATCDLDFGPDTQYF.

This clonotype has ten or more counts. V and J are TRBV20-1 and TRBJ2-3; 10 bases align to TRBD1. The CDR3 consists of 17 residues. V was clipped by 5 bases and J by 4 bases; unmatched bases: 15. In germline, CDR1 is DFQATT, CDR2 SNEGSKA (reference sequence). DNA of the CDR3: TGCAGTGCTGCGGACAGGGGGGTTATTGTAAGCGCAGATACGCAGTATTTT. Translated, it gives CSAADRGVIVSADTQYF.

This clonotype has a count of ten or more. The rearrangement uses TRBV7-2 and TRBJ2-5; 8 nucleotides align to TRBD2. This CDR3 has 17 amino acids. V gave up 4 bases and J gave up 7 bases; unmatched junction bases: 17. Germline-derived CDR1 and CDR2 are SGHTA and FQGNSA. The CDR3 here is CASSSPGTSTPPWTQYF. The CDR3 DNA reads TGTGCCAGCAGCTCCCCCGGGACTAGTACCCCGCCTTGGACCCAGTACTTC.

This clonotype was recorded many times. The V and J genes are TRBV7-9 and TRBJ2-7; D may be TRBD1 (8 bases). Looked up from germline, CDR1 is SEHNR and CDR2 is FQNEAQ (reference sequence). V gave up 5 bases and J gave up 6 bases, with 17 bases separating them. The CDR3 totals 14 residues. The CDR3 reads CASSLTGGGFEQYF. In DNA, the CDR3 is TGTGCCAGCAGCCTCACAGGGGGGGGCTTCGAGCAGTACTTC.

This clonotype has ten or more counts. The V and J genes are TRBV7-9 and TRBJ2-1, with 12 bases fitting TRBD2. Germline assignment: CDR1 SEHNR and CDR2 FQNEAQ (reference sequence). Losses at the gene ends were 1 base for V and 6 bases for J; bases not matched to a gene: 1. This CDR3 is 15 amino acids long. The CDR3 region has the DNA TGTGCCAGCAGCTTAGAGGGACTAGCGGGCAATGAGCAGTTCTTC. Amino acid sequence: CASSLEGLAGNEQFF.

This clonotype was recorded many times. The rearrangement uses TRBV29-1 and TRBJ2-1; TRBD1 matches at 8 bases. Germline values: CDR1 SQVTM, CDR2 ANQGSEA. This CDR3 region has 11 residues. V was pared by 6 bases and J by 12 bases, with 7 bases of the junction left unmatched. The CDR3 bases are TGCAGCGTGAGGCAGGGGGCTAGGCAGTTCTTC. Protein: CSVRQGARQFF.

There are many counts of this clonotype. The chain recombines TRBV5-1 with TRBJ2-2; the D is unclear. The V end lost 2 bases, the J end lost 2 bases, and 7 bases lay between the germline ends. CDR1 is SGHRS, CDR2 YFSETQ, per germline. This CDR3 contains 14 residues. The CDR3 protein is CASSLGDNTGELFF. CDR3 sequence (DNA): TGCGCCAGCAGCTTAGGAGACAACACCGGGGAGCTGTTTTTT.

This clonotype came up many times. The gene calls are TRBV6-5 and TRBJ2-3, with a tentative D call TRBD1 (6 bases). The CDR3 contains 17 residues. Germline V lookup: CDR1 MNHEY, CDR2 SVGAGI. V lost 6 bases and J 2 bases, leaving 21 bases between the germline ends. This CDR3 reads CASRPTPWGHITDTQYF. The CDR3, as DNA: TGTGCCAGCAGACCCACCCCTTGGGGGCACATCACAGATACGCAGTATTTT.

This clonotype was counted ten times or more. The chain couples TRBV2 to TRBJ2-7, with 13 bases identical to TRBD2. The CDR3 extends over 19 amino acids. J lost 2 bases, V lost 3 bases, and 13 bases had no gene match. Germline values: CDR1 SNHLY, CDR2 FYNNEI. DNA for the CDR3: TGTGCCAGCAGTGACCGGACCTGGACTAGCGGGAGCCGACCCTACGAGCAGTACTTC. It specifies CASSDRTWTSGSRPYEQYF.

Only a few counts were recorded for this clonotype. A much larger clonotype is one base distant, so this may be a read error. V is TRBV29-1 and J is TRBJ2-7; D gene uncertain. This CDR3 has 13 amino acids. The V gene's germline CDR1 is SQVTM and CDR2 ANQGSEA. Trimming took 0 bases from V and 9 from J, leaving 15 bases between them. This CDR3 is CSVEDGSHSGQYF. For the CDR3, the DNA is TGCAGCGTTGAAGATGGTAGTCATTCGGGGCAGTACTTC.

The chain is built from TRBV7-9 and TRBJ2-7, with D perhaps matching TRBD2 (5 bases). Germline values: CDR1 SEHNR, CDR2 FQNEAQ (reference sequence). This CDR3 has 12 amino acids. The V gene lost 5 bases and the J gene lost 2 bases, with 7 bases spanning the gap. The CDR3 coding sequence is TGTGCCAGCAGCAAACTAGCCTACGAGCAGTACTTC. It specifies CASSKLAYEQYF. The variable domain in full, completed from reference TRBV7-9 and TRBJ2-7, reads DTGVSQNPRHKITKRGQNVTFRCDPISEHNRLYWYRQTLGQGPEFLTYFQNEAQLEKSRLLSDRFSAERPKGSFSTLEIQRTEQGDSAMYLCASSKLAYEQYFGPGTRLTVT.

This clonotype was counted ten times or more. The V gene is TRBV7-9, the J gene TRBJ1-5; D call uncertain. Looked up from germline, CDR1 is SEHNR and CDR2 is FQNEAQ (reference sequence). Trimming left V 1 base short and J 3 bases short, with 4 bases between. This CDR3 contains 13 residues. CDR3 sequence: CASSLGTNQPQHF. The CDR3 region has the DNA TGTGCCAGCAGCTTAGGCACCAATCAGCCCCAGCATTTT. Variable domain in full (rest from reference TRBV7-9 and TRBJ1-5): DTGVSQNPRHKITKRGQNVTFRCDPISEHNRLYWYRQTLGQGPEFLTYFQNEAQLEKSRLLSDRFSAERPKGSFSTLEIQRTEQGDSAMYLCASSLGTNQPQHFGDGTRLSIL.